Sequencing of this T cell receptor (beta chain) was carried out in a study of blood T cell repertoires in COVID-19. About the research overall: Specimens from acute and convalescent COVID-19 originated in the United States, Italy and Spain. T cells, B-cell-depleted T cells, or PBMCs provided the cDNA or gDNA that served as material.

TCRdb's copy holds only in-frame clones and misses some; the assay was immunoSEQ multiplex PCR. Seen here are approximately 61,000 clones, around 85% observed once, and the top ten hold 5.5%. The CDR3 is 10 residues long. The V end was cut by 8 bases, the J end by 11 bases, with 15 bases between. Germline CDR1 is SQVTM and CDR2 is ANQGSEA. This TCR was recovered from a woman in her seventies with acute or convalescent COVID-19. Input material: peripheral blood. The V and J genes are TRBV29-1 and TRBJ1-1, with a weak D call TRBD1 (6 bases). The CDR3 sequence: CSLWDNRAFF. The CDR3 region has the DNA TGCAGCCTATGGGACAATCGGGCTTTCTTT.